Sequencing of this TCR beta chain was carried out in a study of blood T cell repertoires in COVID-19 (dated by TCRdb to the early 2020s). Broadly, across the study: Samples from collaborators originated in the United States, Italy and Spain and spanned both the acute and convalescent phases of COVID-19. The material from the prospective study consisted of cDNA or gDNA derived from T cells, B-cell-depleted T cells, or PBMCs. Deeply sampled blood TCRbeta repertoires from subjects exposed to, actively infected with, or recovered from COVID-19 were included in the dataset. The repertoires were released in a freely available public database meant as a resource for research on the immune response to SARS-CoV-2. Samples came from the ongoing ImmuneRACE study (first 160 participants) plus 1,254 subjects from 6 global collaborators. Nearly every sample came with metadata listing a de-identified subject ID, COVID-19 status, age in years and sex. Where available, HLA class I and class II types were obtained from metadata supplied by the sample provider rather than from assay-based typing.

The collaborating institutions used their own protocols to collect whole blood in K2EDTA tubes. For TCRbeta analysis, collaborators shipped samples as frozen whole blood, isolated PBMCs, or DNA extracted from either of those sample types. For this clone: No cognate antigen has been identified for it. There are no base qualities to consult, and no much larger clone falls within one base. This CDR3 is also generated by other DNA sequences in the sample.

Study-level results and caveats: How much clinical and demographic metadata was included differed by source and by participant, and the metadata was provided uncurated.

TCRbeta CDR3 regions were amplified from genomic DNA using the immunoSEQ Assay, a bias-controlled multiplex PCR. The authors processed their data as follows. Nucleated cell counts per sample were estimated from amplification of reference gene primers within the assay. To quantify the absolute abundance of each unique TCRbeta CDR3 rearrangement, sequence reads were collapsed and filtered. For each sample, productive Simpson clonality was calculated by taking the square root of Simpson's diversity index across productive rearrangements. The immuneACCESS repertoire file appears here via TCRdb, limited to in-frame rearrangements. These files lack a portion of the clones; in checked studies, under half of the deficit traces to unresolved V genes, and the cause of the others is not known. The DNA was the basis for D and trimming; V, J and clone size are from that table. This sample is represented by approximately 120,000 clones; more than 70% of them were singletons. Of the sample, 5% to 6% is held by the ten largest clones.

The junction shows trimming of 2 bases on V and 2 bases on J, plus 11 bases between the germline ends. The CDR3 runs 15 residues from the cysteine to the phenylalanine. The kept DNA is CDR3 alone, 45 bases in frame from the first base. CDR1 SGHNT and CDR2 YYREEE were looked up in the germline V gene (reference sequence). Material for sequencing was peripheral blood. The receptor chain draws on TRBV5-4 and TRBJ2-1, with a weak D call of TRBD2 (6 bases match). The TCR sequence derives from a human donor in a cohort sampled during active COVID-19. This receptor has the CDR3 CASSFSGGAYNEQFF. In nucleotide form, the sequence is TGTGCCAGCAGCTTTAGCGGAGGAGCCTACAATGAGCAGTTCTTC.